This TCR beta chain stems from a study of T cell responses to AZD1222 COVID-19 vaccine. Study-wide context: Pooling was applied to second doses at about 4 or about 12 weeks.

As concerns this clone: Its antigen is undetermined.

The V end lost 2 bases, the J end lost 3 bases, and 5 bases lay between the germline ends. The length of the CDR3 is 13 residues. Study-wide points: All repertoire sampling was performed exclusively after the peak T cell response.

The table came from immunoSEQ multiplex PCR; TCRdb's copy has only in-frame clones and leaves some out. The table lists some 130,000 clones, over 85% of them singletons, with roughly 0.96% in the top ten. The material was peripheral blood, obtained on day 0 of AZD1222 vaccination. This receptor was obtained from an adult in good health. The chain has TRBV12-3 or TRBV12-4 and TRBJ2-1; D gene unclear. The CDR3 reads CASSLTVYNEQFF. The CDR3 DNA follows: TGTGCCAGCAGTTTAACAGTCTACAATGAGCAGTTCTTC.